This T cell receptor beta chain was retrieved from a study of control samples from healthy donors and cancer patients. Profiled with immunoSEQ multiplex PCR; TCRdb holds only in-frame clones, not every one. The sample holds roughly 120,000 clones, more than 85% seen once. This CDR3 is built from 15 residues. CDR1 is SGHAT and CDR2 is FQNNGV in the germline V gene. The ends were cut back, 5 bases at V and 0 bases at J, with 11 bases in the middle. The chain uses TRBV11-2 and TRBJ1-3; weak D call: TRBD1 (5 bases). The sequence derives from a woman aged 45-65 years in good health. The sample consisted of blood. The CDR3 loop is CASSTDILSGNTIYF. In nucleotides, the CDR3 is TGTGCCAGCAGCACGGACATCCTCTCTGGAAACACCATATATTTT.